Included here is one T cell receptor (beta chain) sequence, with context. Its antigen is unknown. This entry belongs to a study of siplizumab effects on memory and regulatory T cells. Some clones are missing from TCRdb's copy, which holds only in-frame ones; the method was immunoSEQ multiplex PCR. The sample holds 100,000 or so clones, just over 90% seen once. Trimming cost V 7 bases and J 2 bases, with 8 bases left between them. CDR3 size: 11 residues. Germline CDR1 SQVTM, CDR2 ANQGSEA. Overall study results and limits: For mappable alloreactive CD4+ clones, the mean Treg-derived fraction was around 74% with siplizumab and 26.9% in controls.

This receptor was taken from a human donor in good health. The chain is built from TRBV29-1 and TRBJ1-2, with D unclear. Material for sequencing was non-Treg CD4+ T cells sorted from blood. As DNA, the CDR3 is TGCAGCGGTTTCAGGAACTATGGCTACACCTTC. Amino acid sequence: CSGFRNYGYTF.